The 10 T cell receptor beta chains presented below share a single source sample, sequenced in a study of OX40 agonist ivuxolimab in advanced cancers. Sequencing used immunoSEQ multiplex PCR; TCRdb keeps in-frame clones, though not all of them. The table shows approximately 89,000 clones, with 87% occurring only once. The sequences come from CD4+ or CD8+ T cells sorted from blood, collected in a trial of the OX40 agonist ivuxolimab. These receptors were taken from an adult with an advanced solid tumor such as melanoma, head and neck, liver or kidney cancer.

The chain recombines TRBV5-6 with TRBJ1-5, with 9 bases that match TRBD1. The CDR3 covers 17 residues. Germline V gene lookup returns CDR1 SGHDT and CDR2 YYEEEE. V dropped 1 base and J dropped 6; count of bases not matched to a gene: 11. The CDR3 is CASSLFTRDREGQPQHF. CDR3 nucleotides: TGTGCCAGCAGCTTGTTTACCCGGGACAGGGAGGGTCAGCCCCAGCATTTT. The full variable domain, rest sourced from reference TRBV5-6 and TRBJ1-5, is DAGVTQSPTHLIKTRGQQVTLRCSPKSGHDTVSWYQQALGQGPQFIFQYYEEEERQRGNFPDRFSGHQFPNYSSELNVNALLLGDSALYLCASSLFTRDREGQPQHFGDGTRLSIL.

The chain uses TRBV20-1 and TRBJ2-2, with D hard to call. V lost 3 bases and J lost 8, with 4 bases in between. The germline CDR1 and CDR2 sequences are DFQATT and SNEGSKA (reference sequence). The CDR3 contains 10 residues. CDR3 sequence: CSARGGELFF. The CDR3 nucleotides are TGCAGTGCTAGGGGGGGGGAGCTGTTTTTT.

The sample holds one count of this clone. V usage is TRBV10-3 and J usage is TRBJ1-5; maybe TRBD1 (5 bases). V lost 0 bases and J 4 bases, leaving 19 bases between the germline ends. The CDR3 length is 18 residues. CDR1 and CDR2 from the germline V gene are ENHRY and SYGVKD. CDR3 sequence (DNA): TGTGCCATCAGTGAGTCGAGGCAGGGAGCAGGAAGGAATCAGCCCCAGCATTTT. It encodes CAISESRQGAGRNQPQHF.

The V call is TRBV5-1, the J call TRBJ1-3; D possibly corresponds to TRBD1 (6 bases). The CDR3 length is 16 residues. CDR1 is SGHRS, CDR2 YFSETQ, per germline. V was trimmed by 0 bases and J by 1 base, leaving 11 bases between them. The CDR3 coding sequence is TGCGCCAGCAGCTTGGCCCTAGGGGGTTCTGGAAACACCATATATTTT. Its protein is CASSLALGGSGNTIYF. Full variable domain (outside the CDR3, taken from reference TRBV5-1 and TRBJ1-3): KAGVTQTPRYLIKTRGQQVTLSCSPISGHRSVSWYQQTPGQGLQFLFEYFSETQRNKGNFPGRFSGRQFSNSRSEMNVSTLELGDSALYLCASSLALGGSGNTIYFGEGSWLTVV.

This CDR3 reads CATREGATDTQYF. The CDR3 DNA sequence: TGTGCCACCAGGGAGGGCGCAACAGATACGCAGTATTTT. The chain is built from TRBV15 and TRBJ2-3; tentative D call: TRBD2 (6 bases). Per the germline V gene, CDR1 is LNHNV and CDR2 is YYDKDF (reference sequence). The V gene lost 6 bases and the J gene lost 3 bases, with 10 bases spanning the gap. This CDR3 is built from 13 residues.

The chain joins TRBV7-6 to TRBJ1-2; weak D call: TRBD1 (5 bases). Trimming took 1 base from V and 7 from J, leaving 10 bases between them. Germline CDR1 is SGHVS and CDR2 is FNYEAQ. The CDR3 extends over 13 amino acids. The CDR3 protein is CASSLEEGSGYTF. The CDR3 DNA is TGTGCCAGCAGCTTAGAAGAGGGGTCTGGCTACACCTTC.

This chain joins TRBV7-3 and TRBJ1-2; no firm D call. The V gene's germline CDR1 is SGHTA and CDR2 FQGTGA. V dropped 5 bases and J dropped 3 bases, with 4 bases sitting between them. This CDR3 is 11 amino acids long. CDR3: CASSGDYGYTF. The CDR3 nucleotides are TGTGCCAGCAGCGGCGACTATGGCTACACCTTC.

This clone has only one observation. V and J are TRBV5-5 and TRBJ1-2; 10 bases match TRBD1. Trimming removed 4 bases from V and 2 bases from J; junction bases left unmatched: 5. The germline V gene encodes CDR1 SGHKS and CDR2 YYEKEE (reference sequence). CDR3 length: 15 residues. This CDR3 is CASSATGGANYGYTF. DNA of the CDR3: TGTGCCAGCAGCGCGACAGGGGGCGCCAACTATGGCTACACCTTC.

The rearrangement links TRBV6-5 to TRBJ1-1; no definite D call. Germline loops: CDR1 MNHEY, CDR2 SVGAGI. CDR3 length: 15 amino acids. The V end lost 7 bases, the J end lost 3 bases, and 18 bases lay between the germline ends. CDR3 nucleotide sequence: TGTGCCAGCACCTTGGACCTAAACGAGGACACTGAAGCTTTCTTT. The encoded protein is CASTLDLNEDTEAFF.

The chain combines TRBV5-1 with TRBJ2-5; 7 bases line up with TRBD2. Per germline, CDR1 SGHRS and CDR2 YFSETQ. Trimming removed 7 bases from V and 1 base from J; junction bases left unmatched: 4. This CDR3 comprises 13 residues. The CDR3 region has the DNA TGCGCCAGCCATAAGCGGGGCCAAGAGACCCAGTACTTC. Amino acids: CASHKRGQETQYF.